These 21 T cell receptor beta chains originate from one sample sequenced in a study of T cell repertoires in cytomegalovirus infection. TCRdb independently ran MiXCR on the reads; one entry per CDR3 protein. The sample contains approximately 700,000 distinct CDR3 sequences, 35% of which appear only once. The specimen sequenced was PBMCs. Every receptor here comes from a human donor in good health (CMV status not recorded). Some clones in this sample may be carry-over from other donors' samples.

This chain joins TRBV2 and TRBJ2-3; the match to TRBD1 covers 10 bases. CDR1 SNHLY and CDR2 FYNNEI come from the germline V gene. The CDR3 sequence is 14 residues long. V shed 11 bases and J 7 bases; nucleotides not matched to a gene: 12. CDR3 protein: CAGDTGTGEHTQYF. CDR3 sequence (DNA): TGTGCCGGAGACACCGGGACAGGGGAGCATACGCAGTATTTT.

This clonotype was observed a few times. The chain recombines TRBV28 with TRBJ2-5, with 7 bases identical to TRBD1. Germline values: CDR1 MDHEN, CDR2 SYDVKM. Losses at the gene ends were 10 bases for V and 5 bases for J; bases not matched to a gene: 13. This CDR3 comprises 14 residues. CDR3 region: CATRVQGFEETQYF. CDR3 bases: TGTGCCACCAGGGTACAGGGGTTCGAGGAGACCCAGTACTTC.

The CDR3 region has the DNA TGTGCCAGCAACACAGGGTTCGGGGGCGAGCAGTACTTC. Translating gives CASNTGFGGEQYF. The chain links TRBV7-6 to TRBJ2-7, with D tentatively TRBD1 or TRBD2 (6 bases each). V was shortened by 7 bases and J by 6 bases, with 16 bases between the two germline ends. CDR3 length: 13 amino acids. Germline CDR1 SGHVS, CDR2 FNYEAQ.

This clonotype was observed a handful of times. This chain uses TRBV6-6 with TRBJ1-4; no firm D call. This CDR3 has 13 residues. The germline V and J ends were trimmed by 5 bases and 7 bases, with 11 bases remaining between them. The germline gives CDR1 MNHNY, CDR2 SVGAGI (reference sequence). CDR3 amino acids: CASSGPPLEKLFF. CDR3 in DNA: TGTGCCAGCAGTGGGCCCCCGCTTGAAAAACTGTTTTTT.

This clonotype was seen ten or more times. The CDR3 loop is CASSEESRGRSGANVLTF. The CDR3, as DNA: TGTGCCAGCAGTGAAGAGAGCCGGGGGCGCTCTGGGGCCAACGTCCTGACTTTC. The rearrangement joins TRBV6-1 to TRBJ2-6; D may be TRBD1 or TRBD2 (6 bases each). Germline-derived CDR1 and CDR2 are MNHNS and SASEGT. The ends were cut back, 1 base at V and 0 bases at J, with 13 bases in the middle. CDR3 size: 18 residues.

The CDR3 bases are TGCAGTGCCTGCGACAGGGGAGAAGAGACCCAGTACTTC. Protein product: CSACDRGEETQYF. The chain uses TRBV20-1 and TRBJ2-5; 8 bases fit TRBD1. The CDR3 contains 13 residues. Trimming took 6 bases from V and 3 from J; bases not matched to a gene: 6. Per germline, CDR1 DFQATT and CDR2 SNEGSKA (reference sequence).

Here the CDR3 DNA reads TGTGCCCTCACCGGGGGGCCTGGAAACACCATATATTTT. Amino acids: CALTGGPGNTIYF. The gene calls are TRBV12-3 or TRBV12-4 and TRBJ1-3; possible D gene TRBD1, 6 bases. The CDR3 extends over 13 amino acids. The V end lost 11 bases, the J end lost 2 bases, and 13 bases lay between the germline ends.

This clonotype has ten or more counts. The rearrangement joins TRBV7-8 to TRBJ2-3, with unresolved D. This CDR3 is 14 amino acids long. V lost 1 base, J lost 2 bases, and 7 bases lay in between. Germline V gene data show CDR1 as SGHVS and CDR2 as FQNEAQ. CDR3 amino acids: CASSLGAYTDTQYF. The CDR3, as DNA: TGTGCCAGCAGCTTAGGGGCCTACACAGATACGCAGTATTTT.

Comments on this clonotype: The conserved closing phenylalanine or tryptophan is absent in this CDR3, likely reflecting a read error. The chain recombines TRBV28 with TRBJ2-1, with 7 bases lining up with TRBD2. Germline V gene data show CDR1 as MDHEN and CDR2 as SYDVKM. The CDR3 is 15 amino acids. Trimming at V came to 6 bases and at J to 7 bases, leaving 12 bases not matched to a gene. The DNA of the CDR3 is TGTGCCAGCAGCCGGACTAGGGACTATCGGAATGAGCAGTTCTTA. Translated: CASSRTRDYRNEQFL.

This clonotype was found once. The chain is built from TRBV28 and TRBJ2-2, with 9 bases matching TRBD1. This CDR3 has 16 amino acids. CDR1 MDHEN and CDR2 SYDVKM come from the germline V gene. The ends lost 4 bases at V and 4 bases at J; junction bases unmatched: 7. The chain's CDR3 is CASSSLRDRVTGELFF. The CDR3 region has the DNA TGTGCCAGCAGTTCCCTCCGGGACAGGGTCACCGGGGAGCTGTTTTTT.

Regarding this clonotype: This may be a read error: a much more frequent sequence differs by one nucleotide. This rearrangement joins TRBV7-2 to TRBJ1-2; 8 positions match TRBD1. Looked up from germline, CDR1 is SGHTA and CDR2 is FQGNSA. The V segment lost 5 bases and the J segment 9 bases; nucleotides outside the gene matches: 11. There are 14 residues in the CDR3. CDR3 coding DNA: TGTGCCAGCAGCAAAAGGACAGGGATGGATTGCTACACCTTC. Translating it yields CASSKRTGMDCYTF.

This clonotype appeared a few times. The chain employs TRBV14 and TRBJ1-6; perhaps TRBD1 as D (5 bases). Trimming shortened V by 3 bases and J by 6 bases, and 12 bases separated the two germline ends. Germline values: CDR1 SGHDN, CDR2 FVKESK. The CDR3 extends over 15 amino acids. The DNA of the CDR3 is TGTGCCAGCAGCCAGACGGGGCAGGTTAATTCACCCCTCCACTTT. Translation: CASSQTGQVNSPLHF.

This clonotype occurred a few times. The rearrangement links TRBV6-9 to TRBJ1-5, with unresolved D. The germline gives CDR1 MNHGY, CDR2 SVAAGI. V was clipped by 4 bases and J by 3 bases, with 7 bases between them. The CDR3 loop spans 13 amino acids. CDR3 coding DNA: TGTGCCAGCAGTTGGGGTTTCAATCAGCCCCAGCATTTT. Protein sequence: CASSWGFNQPQHF.

The chain combines TRBV27 with TRBJ1-2; TRBD1 matches 10 bases. The CDR3 contains 18 residues. In germline, CDR1 is MNHEY, CDR2 SMNVEV (reference sequence). The V gene end was trimmed by 5 bases and the J gene end by 5 bases; junction bases not matched to a gene: 17. CDR3 in amino acids: CASSPTGTGAALGYGYTF. The CDR3 region has the DNA TGTGCCAGCAGTCCCACCGGGACAGGGGCCGCCTTGGGGTATGGCTACACCTTC.

To note about this clonotype: Because the CDR3 is missing its conserved closing phenylalanine or tryptophan, this is likely a read error. The chain recombines TRBV11-2 with TRBJ2-5; D possibly uses TRBD1 or TRBD2 (6 bases each). The CDR3 extends over 15 amino acids. The germline CDR1 and CDR2 sequences are SGHAT and FQNNGV. The germline V and J ends were trimmed by 8 bases and 0 bases, with 16 bases remaining between them. CDR3 sequence: CASSPGEVDQETQYL. In DNA, the CDR3 is TGTGCCAGCTCCCCAGGGGAGGTGGACCAAGAGACCCAGTACTTA.

This clonotype came up many times. This chain joins TRBV7-3 and TRBJ1-4; 7 positions match TRBD1. Germline values: CDR1 SGHTA, CDR2 FQGTGA. The CDR3 spans 15 residues. Germline trimming cut 5 bases from V and 0 bases from J; bases unmatched to any gene: 3. CDR3 nucleotide sequence: TGTGCCAGCAGCCCAACAGGGGCAACTAATGAAAAACTGTTTTTT. Its protein product is CASSPTGATNEKLFF. Drawing the rest from reference TRBV7-3 and TRBJ1-4, the complete variable domain is GAGVSQTPSNKVTEKGKYVELRCDPISGHTALYWYRQSLGQGPEFLIYFQGTGAADDSGLPNDRFFAVRPEGSVSTLKIQRTERGDSAVYLCASSPTGATNEKLFFGSGTQLSVL.

This clonotype was observed at least ten times. The V call is TRBV7-2, the J call TRBJ2-1; TRBD2 aligns across 8 bases. The germline V gene encodes CDR1 SGHTA and CDR2 FQGNSA. J gave up 7 bases and V 1 base, and 6 bases lay outside the gene matches. This CDR3 is 15 amino acids long. CDR3 in amino acids: CASSLDGTRVNEQFF. In nucleotides, the CDR3 is TGTGCCAGCAGCTTAGATGGGACTAGGGTGAATGAGCAGTTCTTC.

This clonotype was recorded at least ten times. The rearrangement joins TRBV25-1 to TRBJ1-2; 7 bases align to TRBD1. The germline V gene has CDR1 MGHDK and CDR2 SYGVNS. CDR3 size: 13 residues. V trimming: 5 bases; J trimming: 5 bases; junction bases outside the gene matches: 5. The CDR3 region has the DNA TGTGCCAGCAGTCCGCCGGGACAGTATGGCTACACCTTC. It yields the protein CASSPPGQYGYTF.

Turning to this clonotype: One end of the junction does not line up with germline, which may come from a read error. The chain joins TRBV10-3 to TRBJ2-7; no clear D. This CDR3 region has 12 residues. Looked up from germline, CDR1 is ENHRY and CDR2 is SYGVKD. As DNA, the CDR3 is TGTGCCATCAGGGATAGCTACTACGTGCAGTACTTC. Its protein product is CAIRDSYYVQYF.

The chain joins TRBV18 to TRBJ2-1, with D uncertain. V lost 2 bases and J 0 bases, leaving 8 bases between the germline ends. Germline V gene lookup returns CDR1 KGHSH and CDR2 LQKENI. The CDR3 is 15 residues long. The CDR3 DNA follows: TGTGCCAGCTCACCAAAACAGAGCTCCTACAATGAGCAGTTCTTC. Translated, it gives CASSPKQSSYNEQFF.

This clonotype was counted only a few times. This chain connects TRBV19 to TRBJ2-2; tentatively, D is TRBD2 (5 bases). Trimming removed 10 bases from V and 3 bases from J, with 18 bases in between. This CDR3 has 15 amino acids. Germline values: CDR1 LNHDA, CDR2 SQIVND (reference sequence). CDR3 loop: CATRPGIGYTGELFF. The CDR3 DNA is TGTGCCACGCGGCCGGGAATTGGTTACACCGGGGAGCTGTTTTTT.